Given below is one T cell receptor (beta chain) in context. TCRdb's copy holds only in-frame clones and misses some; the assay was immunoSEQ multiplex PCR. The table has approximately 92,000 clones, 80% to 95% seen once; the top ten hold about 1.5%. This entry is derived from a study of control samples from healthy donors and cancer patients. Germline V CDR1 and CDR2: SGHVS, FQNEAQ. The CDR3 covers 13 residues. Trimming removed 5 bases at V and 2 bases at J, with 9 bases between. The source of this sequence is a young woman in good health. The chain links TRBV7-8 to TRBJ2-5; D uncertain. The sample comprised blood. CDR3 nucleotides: TGTGCCAGCAGCGCCTATTTTCAAGAGACCCAGTACTTC. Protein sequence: CASSAYFQETQYF.